One and the same sample provided the 13 T cell receptor beta chains below, sequenced in a study of CD8+CD57+ T cells in acquired aplastic anemia. TCR beta VDJ combinations and CDR3 sequences were profiled from genomic DNA. TCRdb fed the reads into MiXCR, producing one record per CDR3 protein. The data show around 230,000 distinct CDR3 sequences, 60% to 65% seen once. The specimen sequenced was sorted CD4+, CD8+, or CD8+CD57+ T cells (not recorded which) from PBMCs. Receptor source: a human donor in good health.

This clonotype was observed at least ten times. The DNA of the CDR3 is TGCGCCAGCAAATTTACAGGGATTGACGAGCAGTACTTC. Translating it yields CASKFTGIDEQYF. The rearrangement links TRBV5-1 to TRBJ2-7; D may be TRBD1 (6 bases). CDR3 length: 13 residues. Germline values: CDR1 SGHRS, CDR2 YFSETQ. Deletions cut 6 bases from V and 5 bases from J, with 15 bases between.

This clonotype was counted at least ten times. This chain uses TRBV2 with TRBJ2-5; D not resolved. The CDR3 loop spans 13 amino acids. Germline CDR1 and CDR2: SNHLY and FYNNEI. V was clipped by 4 bases and J by 1 base, with 7 bases between them. The CDR3, as DNA: TGTGCCAGCAGTGGGCAGTCCCAAGAGACCCAGTACTTC. Translating gives CASSGQSQETQYF.

The CDR3 loop reads CASKGQVDGYTF. The DNA of the CDR3 is TGTGCCAGCAAGGGACAGGTAGATGGCTACACCTTC. V and J are TRBV6-4 and TRBJ1-2; 8 bases are a match to TRBD1. With 7 bases clipped from V and 6 bases from J, the junction kept 4 bases outside the gene matches. Germline V gene lookup returns CDR1 MRHNA and CDR2 SNTAGT. The CDR3 covers 12 residues.

J is TRBJ1-6 and V is TRBV12-3 or TRBV12-4; D might be TRBD1 (5 bases). V was pared by 7 bases and J by 7 bases, with 14 bases between. The CDR3 totals 14 residues. The CDR3 DNA is TGTGCCAGCAATCGTCAGGGTACCAATTCACCCCTCCACTTT. Protein: CASNRQGTNSPLHF.

V and J are TRBV12-3 or TRBV12-4 and TRBJ2-7, with D unclear. The ends were cut back, 3 bases at V and 3 bases at J, with 9 bases in the middle. The CDR3 contains 13 residues. CDR3 region: CASSFGQDYEQYF. CDR3 coding DNA: TGTGCCAGCAGTTTCGGGCAGGACTACGAGCAGTACTTC.

The V and J genes are TRBV29-1 and TRBJ2-5; weak D call: TRBD1 (5 bases). V lost 4 bases to trimming and J lost 5 bases, with 17 bases between them. Per germline, CDR1 SQVTM and CDR2 ANQGSEA. The CDR3 contains 14 residues. The CDR3: CSVASWGLSETQYF. The DNA for the CDR3 is TGCAGCGTTGCATCCTGGGGCTTATCGGAGACCCAGTACTTC.

The chain combines TRBV9 with TRBJ2-1; D unresolved. V was clipped by 2 bases and J by 7 bases, with 10 bases between them. Germline lookup yields CDR1 SGDLS and CDR2 YYNGEE. The CDR3 has 13 amino acids. Here the CDR3 DNA reads TGTGCCAGCAGCGTGGCCTCCCTTAATGAGCAGTTCTTC. Protein product: CASSVASLNEQFF.

The chain has TRBV20-1 and TRBJ2-3; tentative D call: TRBD2 (5 bases). The CDR3 is 13 amino acids. Germline V lookup: CDR1 DFQATT, CDR2 SNEGSKA (reference sequence). The germline V and J ends were trimmed by 1 base and 3 bases, with 8 bases remaining between them. The CDR3 coding sequence is TGCAGTGCTAGAGGTCGGGGTACAGATACGCAGTATTTT. Translation: CSARGRGTDTQYF.

V is TRBV15 and J is TRBJ2-5; 10 nucleotides align to TRBD2. The CDR3 loop spans 18 amino acids. Germline assignment: CDR1 LNHNV and CDR2 YYDKDF (reference sequence). The ends lost 8 bases at V and 2 bases at J; junction bases unmatched: 17. The CDR3 loop is CATRGDQASGSLQETQYF. The CDR3, as DNA: TGTGCCACCCGGGGGGATCAGGCTAGCGGGAGTTTGCAAGAGACCCAGTACTTC.

The rearrangement uses TRBV10-3 and TRBJ2-3; 7 bases align to TRBD2. The J segment lost 4 bases and the V segment lost 3 bases, leaving 10 bases of the junction unmatched. CDR3 length equals 16 residues. Germline assignment: CDR1 ENHRY and CDR2 SYGVKD. The CDR3 DNA sequence: TGTGCCATCAGTGACCCCCAAGGACTAGGTGCAGATACGCAGTATTTT. The encoded protein is CAISDPQGLGADTQYF.

On this clonotype itself: One end of the junction does not line up with germline, which may come from a read error. The V call is TRBV10-1, the J call TRBJ2-5; 8 positions match TRBD2. The germline V gene encodes CDR1 WNHNN and CDR2 SYGVQD (reference sequence). The CDR3 totals 16 residues. The CDR3 protein is CASSGGIAGTGGTQCF. The CDR3, as DNA: TGCGCCAGCAGCGGGGGAATAGCGGGAACCGGGGGGACCCAGTGCTTC.

This chain connects TRBV7-3 to TRBJ2-7; TRBD1 aligns across 8 bases. The germline V gene encodes CDR1 SGHTA and CDR2 FQGTGA. CDR3 length equals 19 residues. V trimming: 4 bases; J trimming: 7 bases; junction bases outside the gene matches: 24. In DNA form, the CDR3 reads TGTGCCAGCAGCTCCCGGACAGGGAGTAGCACGGCCAGGGATCCAGAGCAGTACTTC. It yields the protein CASSSRTGSSTARDPEQYF.

This chain connects TRBV29-1 to TRBJ1-1; D call uncertain. Trimming cost V 4 bases and J 5 bases, with 14 bases left between them. The germline V gene has CDR1 SQVTM and CDR2 ANQGSEA. This CDR3 region has 13 residues. The CDR3 nucleotides are TGCAGCGTTGGAGTGGCAGGTGGGACTGAAGCTTTCTTT. Its translation is CSVGVAGGTEAFF.